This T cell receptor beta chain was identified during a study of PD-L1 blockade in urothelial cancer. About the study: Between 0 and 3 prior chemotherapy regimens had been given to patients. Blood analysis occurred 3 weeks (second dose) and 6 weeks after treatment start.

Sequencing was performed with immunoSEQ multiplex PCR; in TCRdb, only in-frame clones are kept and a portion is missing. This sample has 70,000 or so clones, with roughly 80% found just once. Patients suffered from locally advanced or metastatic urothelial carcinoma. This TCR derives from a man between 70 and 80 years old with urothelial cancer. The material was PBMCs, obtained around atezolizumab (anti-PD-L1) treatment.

In nucleotides, the CDR3 is TGTGCCAGCAGCTCCAGGACAGGGGTGGAGACCCAGTACTTC. It encodes CASSSRTGVETQYF. The rearrangement links TRBV5-4 to TRBJ2-5; TRBD1 agrees at 9 bases. Germline loops: CDR1 SGHNT, CDR2 YYREEE (reference sequence). The CDR3 length is 14 residues. Trimming at V came to 3 bases and at J to 5 bases, leaving 5 bases not matched to a gene.